In this sample, the clone carrying this TCR beta chain turned up a few times. The data originate from a study of cytomegalovirus exposure and HLA in healthy donors. Germline V gene data show CDR1 as LNHNV and CDR2 as YYDKDF (reference sequence). The CDR3 loop spans 15 amino acids. Between the trimmed V and J ends, which lost 3 bases and 5 bases, there was a span of 16 bases. In the PCR, 60 Vbeta and 13 Jbeta primers were used. Per the study methods: Later, an analysis found roughly 80 million unique TCR beta chains, and 8.5 million to 12 million of these were shared. Sequenced by immunoSEQ multiplex PCR; TCRdb stores in-frame clones only, minus some. For V, J and clone size, that table is used; D and trimming come from the DNA. The data contain approximately 74,000 clones, over 70% of them seen just once; the ten biggest clones take up about 8.3%.

The sequenced material came from PBMCs. This sequence was found in a man in his fifties or sixties in good health and CMV-seropositive. The chain carries TRBV15 and TRBJ2-5, with D maybe TRBD1 (6 bases). CDR3 bases: TGTGCCACCAGCAGTCCCGGGACAAGTTCGGAGACCCAGTACTTC. Its translation is CATSSPGTSSETQYF.